This T cell receptor beta chain was recovered during a study of CD8+ T cells in alopecia areata. V was shortened by 0 bases and J by 4 bases, with 17 bases between the two germline ends. The CDR3 has 17 residues. CDR1 and CDR2 from the germline V gene are LGHNA and YSLEER. As the sequencing template, cDNA was produced by extracting RNA and reverse transcribing it. Measured with immunoSEQ multiplex PCR; TCRdb has only the in-frame clones, and not every one. Altogether about 120,000 clones are present, about 51% being singletons, with the ten largest covering over 9.5%. The receptor comes from a human donor with alopecia areata. The chain has TRBV4-3 and TRBJ2-3; D ambiguous. The sequencing input was NKG2D-low CD8+ T cells sorted from blood. In DNA form, the CDR3 reads TGCGCCAGCAGCCAAGAGGCGGACCAGAGTCCATCAGATACGCAGTATTTT. Protein: CASSQEADQSPSDTQYF.